A single sample gave rise to the 6 T cell receptor beta chains below, sequenced in a study of blood T cell repertoires in COVID-19. Clones were sequenced by immunoSEQ multiplex PCR, and TCRdb holds only the in-frame ones, with some missing. The profile covers about 360,000 clones, with approximately 86% appearing a single time and around 7.4% taken by the ten largest. The sequenced sample consisted of peripheral blood. The receptors originated from an older woman with COVID-19, enrolled during active disease.

The chain couples TRBV5-1 to TRBJ2-5, with D maybe TRBD2 (5 bases). V lost 0 bases, J lost 5 bases, and 14 bases lay in between. The CDR3 is 15 amino acids. Germline V lookup: CDR1 SGHRS, CDR2 YFSETQ. The CDR3 spells CASSLAHEPGETQYF. In DNA, the CDR3 is TGCGCCAGCAGCTTGGCACACGAGCCGGGGGAGACCCAGTACTTC. Using reference TRBV5-1 and TRBJ2-5 for the parts outside the CDR3, the full variable domain is KAGVTQTPRYLIKTRGQQVTLSCSPISGHRSVSWYQQTPGQGLQFLFEYFSETQRNKGNFPGRFSGRQFSNSRSEMNVSTLELGDSALYLCASSLAHEPGETQYFGPGTRLLVL.

This clone was counted once. V is TRBV6-5 and J is TRBJ2-7, with 7 bases identical to TRBD1. The germline gives CDR1 MNHEY, CDR2 SVGAGI. V dropped 6 bases and J dropped 2; count of bases not matched to a gene: 4. The CDR3 loop spans 13 amino acids. Here the CDR3 reads CASRTGQTYEQYF. The DNA of the CDR3 is TGTGCCAGCAGAACGGGACAGACCTACGAGCAGTACTTC.

The chain recombines TRBV5-1 with TRBJ1-4, with D maybe TRBD1 (5 bases). The CDR3 is made up of 14 amino acids. The V gene lost 5 bases and the J gene lost 7 bases, with 15 bases spanning the gap. Looked up from germline, CDR1 is SGHRS and CDR2 is YFSETQ. DNA for the CDR3: TGCGCCAGCAGTCCCTCAATTGACAGTGAAAAACTGTTTTTT. Translated: CASSPSIDSEKLFF. The variable domain in full, completed from reference TRBV5-1 and TRBJ1-4, reads KAGVTQTPRYLIKTRGQQVTLSCSPISGHRSVSWYQQTPGQGLQFLFEYFSETQRNKGNFPGRFSGRQFSNSRSEMNVSTLELGDSALYLCASSPSIDSEKLFFGSGTQLSVL.

This sequence joins TRBV2 and TRBJ1-5; TRBD1 matches at 10 bases. The ends lost 6 bases at V and 3 bases at J; junction bases unmatched: 8. Germline V CDR1 and CDR2: SNHLY, FYNNEI. The CDR3 sequence is 16 residues long. CDR3 sequence (DNA): TGTGCCAGCAGCGGACAGGGGGGAATGAACAATCAGCCCCAGCATTTT. Protein product: CASSGQGGMNNQPQHF.

The table lists this clone with a few counts. The chain carries TRBV10-3 and TRBJ2-7; D not resolved. This CDR3 spans 14 amino acids. V was clipped by 4 bases and J by 0 bases, with 10 bases between them. Germline CDR1 is ENHRY and CDR2 is SYGVKD. In nucleotides, the CDR3 is TGTGCCATCAGTGCTAACAGTCTCTCCTACGAGCAGTACTTC. This sequence encodes CAISANSLSYEQYF.

The V call is TRBV4-1, the J call TRBJ2-7; 7 bases fit TRBD1. Germline V gene data show CDR1 as MGHRA and CDR2 as YSYEKL. With 1 base clipped from V and 2 bases from J, the junction kept 5 bases outside the gene matches. This CDR3 comprises 15 residues. In nucleotides, the CDR3 is TGCGCCAGCAGCCAAGCGCCAGGGGGACCCTACGAGCAGTACTTC. Translation gives CASSQAPGGPYEQYF.